What follows describes a single T cell receptor beta chain. A read error may produce the germline difference seen at one junction end. Arm-PCR of CDR3 regions and iRepertoire HTBI primers were used to build TCR beta libraries. TCRdb redid the calling of the multiplex PCR reads with MiXCR, one entry per CDR3 protein. The profile shows roughly 500,000 distinct CDR3 sequences, around 13% of them singletons. The CDR3 spans 14 residues. Germline CDR1 and CDR2: SGHKS and YYEKEE (reference sequence). This specimen belongs to a study of regulatory T cells in long-lasting Graves disease. As for time point: newly diagnosed GD, antithyroid drugs for less than 3 months. After RNA was extracted from PBMCs, the TCR library was made from it. These data were also filed under a second study, of T cells in Graves' hyperthyroidism and ophthalmopathy. Turning to that study: The majority of expanded thyroid clonotypes above 0.001 also appeared in blood.

Sequenced material: peripheral blood mononuclear cells (PBMCs), taken at new diagnosis, from a patient treated with antithyroid drugs. The V call is TRBV5-5, the J call TRBJ1-2; D is possibly TRBD1 (5 bases). This receptor was obtained from a woman aged 30 to 39 with Graves disease. The CDR3 reads CASSQDLGPYGYTF. DNA for the CDR3: TGCGCCAGCAGCCAAGATCTGGGGCCCTATGGCTACACCTTC.